The 5 T cell receptor beta chains below all came from one sample that was sequenced in a study of T cell responses to AZD1222 COVID-19 vaccine. The repertoire was sequenced with immunoSEQ multiplex PCR; TCRdb's copy has only in-frame clones and lacks some. The sample records under 300,000 clones, 93% being singletons. The material sequenced was peripheral blood, taken on day 0 of AZD1222 vaccination. The receptor source for this set is an adult in good health.

The chain employs TRBV10-3 and TRBJ2-5, with a tentative D call TRBD2 (6 bases). Germline CDR1 reads ENHRY; CDR2 reads SYGVKD. This CDR3 comprises 12 residues. The V and J ends lost 10 bases and 5 bases respectively, with 14 bases between them. The CDR3 is CATREESETQYF. CDR3 sequence (DNA): TGTGCCACGAGGGAGGAGTCGGAGACCCAGTACTTC.

V usage is TRBV3-1 (or the pseudogene TRBV3-2) and J usage is TRBJ1-5; a possible D gene is TRBD1 (5 bases). The length of the CDR3 is 15 residues. Germline CDR1 and CDR2: LGHDT and YNNKEL (reference sequence). V lost 1 base and J lost 3, with 10 bases in between. In DNA, the CDR3 is TGTGCCAGCAGCCAAGGAGGCAGGGACAATCAGCCCCAGCATTTT. Its translation: CASSQGGRDNQPQHF.

The rearrangement joins TRBV3-1 (or the pseudogene TRBV3-2) to TRBJ1-6; D is uncertain. V lost 3 bases, J lost 2 bases, and 8 bases lay in between. Per germline, CDR1 LGHDT and CDR2 YNNKEL (reference sequence). This CDR3 has 15 residues. DNA for the CDR3: TGTGCCAGCAGCCAGCAGGCCGCCTATAATTCACCCCTCCACTTT. Protein sequence: CASSQQAAYNSPLHF.

The chain links TRBV7-3 to TRBJ1-2, with D hard to call. CDR1 and CDR2 (germline): SGHTA, FQGTGA. The CDR3 sequence is 14 residues long. The V and J ends lost 5 bases and 8 bases respectively, with 18 bases between them. CDR3 sequence (DNA): TGTGCCAGCAGCCCATTAGGCCGCCTTGGCGGCTACACCTTC. It specifies CASSPLGRLGGYTF.

A word on this clone: The identical CDR3 is also encoded by other nucleotide sequences in the sample. This sequence joins TRBV6-5 and TRBJ1-1; D not resolved. The V gene's germline CDR1 is MNHEY and CDR2 SVGAGI. The CDR3 is 15 amino acids. V was shortened by 0 bases and J by 0 bases, with 8 bases between the two germline ends. The DNA for the CDR3 is TGTGCCAGCAGTTACTCGGAGGGCCTGAACACTGAAGCTTTCTTT. Translating gives CASSYSEGLNTEAFF.